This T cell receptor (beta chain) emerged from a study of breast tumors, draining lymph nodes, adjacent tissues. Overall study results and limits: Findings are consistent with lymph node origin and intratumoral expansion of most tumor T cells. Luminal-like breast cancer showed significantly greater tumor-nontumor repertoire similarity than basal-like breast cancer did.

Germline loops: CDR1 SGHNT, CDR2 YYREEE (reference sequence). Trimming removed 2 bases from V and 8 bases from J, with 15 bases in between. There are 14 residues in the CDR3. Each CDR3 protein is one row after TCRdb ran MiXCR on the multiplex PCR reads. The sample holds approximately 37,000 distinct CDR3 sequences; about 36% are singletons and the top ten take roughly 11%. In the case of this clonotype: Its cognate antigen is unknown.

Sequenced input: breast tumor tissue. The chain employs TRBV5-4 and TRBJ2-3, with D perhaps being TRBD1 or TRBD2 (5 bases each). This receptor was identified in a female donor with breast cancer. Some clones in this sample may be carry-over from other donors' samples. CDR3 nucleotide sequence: TGTGCCAGCAGCTTAACTGGGACCTGGGCTACGCAGTATTTT. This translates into CASSLTGTWATQYF.